This TCR beta chain stems from a study of naive CD8 T cells in extremely preterm neonates. About the research overall: Reported adult age range differs: about 23-55 years versus about 18-50 years.

Some clones are missing from TCRdb's copy, which holds only in-frame ones; the method was immunoSEQ multiplex PCR. The sample has some 6,500 clones; 95% to 98% are singletons. CDR3 length: 16 amino acids. Trimming at V came to 3 bases and at J to 1 base, leaving 8 bases not matched to a gene. Germline CDR1 reads SNHLY; CDR2 reads FYNNEI. The sample was naive CD8+ T cells from blood. The sequence was collected from a human donor in good health. The V gene is TRBV2, the J gene TRBJ1-1; 7 bases map to TRBD1. CDR3 nucleotide sequence: TGTGCCAGCAGTGACTCCTACCGACAGGGGAACACTGAAGCTTTCTTT. This sequence encodes CASSDSYRQGNTEAFF.